One sample yielded the 25 T cell receptor beta chains listed below, sequenced in a study of sequential checkpoint blockade in melanoma. Only in-frame clones appear in the TCRdb table, and some are missing; sequencing was by immunoSEQ multiplex PCR. Of roughly 20,000 clones listed, 55% to 70% are singletons. Treatment here: randomized to nivolumab then ipilimumab (arm A) or the reverse (arm B). This material consisted of CD8+ T cells sorted from blood (inferred from file names), taken from a patient given nivolumab and ipilimumab in sequence. The receptors come from a human donor with melanoma.

This clone was counted once. V and J are TRBV7-9 and TRBJ2-7; no clear D gene. The CDR3 has 13 residues. Per the germline V gene, CDR1 is SEHNR and CDR2 is FQNEAQ (reference sequence). Trimming left V 5 bases short and J 5 bases short, with 13 bases between. In nucleotides, the CDR3 is TGTGCCAGCAGCCAACAGAATTGGGACGAGCAGTACTTC. Its translation: CASSQQNWDEQYF. Supplemented by reference TRBV7-9 and TRBJ2-7, the full variable domain reads DTGVSQNPRHKITKRGQNVTFRCDPISEHNRLYWYRQTLGQGPEFLTYFQNEAQLEKSRLLSDRFSAERPKGSFSTLEIQRTEQGDSAMYLCASSQQNWDEQYFGPGTRLTVT.

This rearrangement joins TRBV28 to TRBJ2-2; possible D gene TRBD1, 8 bases. This CDR3 spans 14 amino acids. Per the germline V gene, CDR1 is MDHEN and CDR2 is SYDVKM. Trimming took off 11 bases at V and 4 bases at J, with 17 bases between the two ends. This chain's CDR3 is CASYRGGFTGELFF. The DNA of the CDR3 is TGTGCCTCCTACAGGGGGGGATTCACCGGGGAGCTGTTTTTT. The whole variable domain, filled in from reference TRBV28 and TRBJ2-2, reads DVKVTQSSRYLVKRTGEKVFLECVQDMDHENMFWYRQDPGLGLRLIYFSYDVKMKEKGDIPEGYSVSREKKERFSLILESASTNQTSMYLCASYRGGFTGELFFGEGSRLTVL.

The V gene is TRBV2, the J gene TRBJ1-2, with D hard to call. V was trimmed by 6 bases and J by 4 bases, leaving 12 bases between them. Per the germline V gene, CDR1 is SNHLY and CDR2 is FYNNEI. CDR3 size: 13 residues. CDR3 in DNA: TGTGCCAGCAGAATACGGGTGGGCTATGGCTACACCTTC. Translating gives CASRIRVGYGYTF.

In its sample, this clone was seen once. V is TRBV2 and J is TRBJ1-1, with 8 nucleotides matching TRBD1. The CDR3 covers 14 residues. Trimming cost V 5 bases and J 3 bases; bases outside gene matches: 5. Germline CDR1 SNHLY, CDR2 FYNNEI. This CDR3 reads CASSQGARDTEAFF. DNA of the CDR3: TGTGCCAGCAGTCAGGGGGCGAGGGACACTGAAGCTTTCTTT.

The chain links TRBV7-3 to TRBJ2-7, with D tentatively TRBD2 (5 bases). There are 16 residues in the CDR3. The V gene's germline CDR1 is SGHTA and CDR2 FQGTGA. Between the trimmed V and J ends, which lost 0 bases and 7 bases, there was a span of 19 bases. The CDR3 spells CASSLTVGRSGEEQYF. The CDR3 DNA follows: TGTGCCAGCAGCTTAACTGTCGGTCGGTCCGGGGAAGAGCAGTACTTC.

The rearrangement uses TRBV7-9 and TRBJ1-1; D possibly corresponds to TRBD1 (5 bases). This CDR3 comprises 15 residues. CDR1 is SEHNR and CDR2 is FQNEAQ in the germline V gene (reference sequence). V shed 4 bases and J shed 1 base, with 13 bases lying between them. CDR3 nucleotide sequence: TGTGCCAGCAGCTATATTAAAACAGGGAACACTGAAGCTTTCTTT. It specifies CASSYIKTGNTEAFF.

This rearrangement joins TRBV7-9 to TRBJ1-1; D unresolved. CDR3 length: 11 residues. Trimming took 5 bases from V and 9 from J, leaving 10 bases between them. The V gene's germline CDR1 is SEHNR and CDR2 FQNEAQ (reference sequence). CDR3 bases: TGTGCCAGCAGCCCACGGGAGAAAGCTTTCTTT. Translating it yields CASSPREKAFF.

The rearrangement links TRBV7-9 to TRBJ1-3, with no clear D. Between the trimmed V and J ends, which lost 4 bases and 0 bases, there was a span of 10 bases. Germline CDR1 reads SEHNR; CDR2 reads FQNEAQ (reference sequence). There are 15 residues in the CDR3. The chain's CDR3 is CASSSTWSSGNTIYF. The CDR3 nucleotides read TGTGCCAGCAGCTCTACCTGGAGCTCTGGAAACACCATATATTTT.

This clone has a single count. The chain uses TRBV6-5 and TRBJ1-1; no reliable D call. CDR3 length equals 12 residues. Looked up from germline, CDR1 is MNHEY and CDR2 is SVGAGI. The V end was cut by 2 bases, the J end by 3 bases, with 4 bases between. The CDR3 nucleotides read TGTGCCAGCAGTTACCGGGACACTGAAGCTTTCTTT. It codes for CASSYRDTEAFF.

The rearrangement uses TRBV7-2 and TRBJ1-2; 7 nucleotides match TRBD1. The CDR3 contains 14 residues. The germline V gene has CDR1 SGHTA and CDR2 FQGNSA. V was clipped by 4 bases and J by 3 bases; unmatched bases: 5. The CDR3 region is CASSSPGQYYGYTF. CDR3 bases: TGTGCCAGCAGCTCCCCGGGACAGTACTATGGCTACACCTTC.

The chain employs TRBV5-1 and TRBJ1-2; 7 nucleotides align to TRBD1. The V segment lost 7 bases and the J segment 0 bases; nucleotides outside the gene matches: 3. Germline lookup yields CDR1 SGHRS and CDR2 YFSETQ. The CDR3 consists of 13 residues. The CDR3 spells CASYGQANYGYTF. The CDR3, as DNA: TGCGCCAGCTACGGACAGGCTAACTATGGCTACACCTTC.

The CDR3 coding sequence is TGTGCCAGCCACGACAGAGCAACCCATTATTTACCTGGCTACACCTTC. The encoded protein is CASHDRATHYLPGYTF. The J gene is TRBJ1-2, the V gene TRBV28; TRBD1 might be the D (5 bases). The V gene's germline CDR1 is MDHEN and CDR2 SYDVKM. This CDR3 comprises 16 residues. Trimming cost V 8 bases and J 7 bases, with 26 bases left between them.

The chain links TRBV19 to TRBJ2-7, with 7 bases matching TRBD2. Losses at the gene ends were 3 bases for V and 5 bases for J; bases not matched to a gene: 7. CDR1 and CDR2 (germline): LNHDA, SQIVND (reference sequence). This CDR3 region has 14 residues. In DNA, the CDR3 is TGTGCCAGTAGTATCCCTAGCGGAGGCCACGAGCAGTACTTC. Translated: CASSIPSGGHEQYF. The full variable domain, its missing parts supplied by reference TRBV19 and TRBJ2-7, is DGGITQSPKYLFRKEGQNVTLSCEQNLNHDAMYWYRQDPGQGLRLIYYSQIVNDFQKGDIAEGYSVSREKKESFPLTVTSAQKNPTAFYLCASSIPSGGHEQYFGPGTRLTVT.

The CDR3 sequence is CSGRGTQSSYNEQFF. The CDR3 DNA reads TGCAGCGGACGAGGGACACAGAGCTCCTACAATGAGCAGTTCTTC. The chain is built from TRBV29-1 and TRBJ2-1; perhaps TRBD1 as D (6 bases). Trimming removed 7 bases at V and 0 bases at J, with 16 bases between. This CDR3 is built from 15 residues. The V gene's germline CDR1 is SQVTM and CDR2 ANQGSEA.

The chain is built from TRBV11-2 and TRBJ2-7, with D possibly TRBD2 on 6 matching bases. The CDR3 has 19 residues. The V gene lost 3 bases and the J gene lost 4 bases, with 28 bases spanning the gap. CDR1 is SGHAT and CDR2 is FQNNGV in the germline V gene. The CDR3 spells CASSFETGVSGSGSYEQYF. CDR3 in DNA: TGTGCCAGCAGCTTCGAGACTGGGGTTTCCGGGAGCGGGTCGTACGAGCAGTACTTC.

This clone was observed a handful of times. The V gene is TRBV15, the J gene TRBJ1-1, with 7 bases lining up with TRBD1. Trimming removed 5 bases from V and 8 bases from J; junction bases left unmatched: 8. CDR1 and CDR2 (germline): LNHNV, YYDKDF (reference sequence). The CDR3 covers 13 residues. Here the CDR3 DNA reads TGTGCCACCAGCGCAAAGACAGGGCGCGAAGCTTTCTTT. Translated: CATSAKTGREAFF.

CDR3 in amino acids: CASRPGTGYEQYF. In DNA form, the CDR3 reads TGTGCCAGCAGGCCCGGGACAGGGTACGAGCAGTACTTC. The genes are TRBV11-2 and TRBJ2-7, with 9 positions matching TRBD1. CDR1 and CDR2 from the germline V gene are SGHAT and FQNNGV. The CDR3 length is 13 residues. After removal of 6 bases from V and 4 bases from J, the junction contained 4 bases not matched to a gene.

The V and J genes are TRBV1 and TRBJ2-4; TRBD2, the table's D call, lacks a check against the DNA. TRBV1 has pseudogene status. There are 19 residues in the CDR3. The CDR3 protein is CTSSQGLAGGPEAKNIQYF. In DNA, the CDR3 is TGCACCAGCAGCCAAGGTCTAGCGGGAGGGCCGGAGGCCAAAAACATTCAGTACTTC.

The J gene is TRBJ2-1, the V gene TRBV4-1; the match to TRBD1 covers 8 bases. The V gene end was trimmed by 3 bases and the J gene end by 7 bases; junction bases not matched to a gene: 14. The CDR3 is 17 residues long. CDR1 MGHRA and CDR2 YSYEKL come from the germline V gene. CDR3 loop: CASSQGWGQVELNEQFF. The CDR3 DNA is TGCGCCAGCAGCCAGGGTTGGGGACAGGTAGAGTTGAATGAGCAGTTCTTC.

The chain couples TRBV9 to TRBJ2-3; 7 nucleotides align to TRBD2. V lost 1 base, J lost 2 bases, and 10 bases stayed unmatched. The V gene's germline CDR1 is SGDLS and CDR2 YYNGEE. The CDR3 loop spans 17 amino acids. CDR3 amino acids: CASSVRVSGALTDTQYF. The CDR3 DNA is TGTGCCAGCAGCGTACGAGTCAGCGGGGCGCTCACAGATACGCAGTATTTT.

This clone has more than one count but fewer than ten. This CDR3 is also generated by other DNA sequences in the sample. The genes are TRBV7-3 and TRBJ2-7; the D gene is possibly TRBD2 (5 bases). V was cut by 2 bases and J by 4 bases, with 9 bases left in between. The germline V gene has CDR1 SGHTA and CDR2 FQGTGA. CDR3 length: 13 amino acids. The CDR3 DNA sequence: TGTGCCAGCAGCTTAGGTCCGGGATACGAGCAGTACTTC. Protein: CASSLGPGYEQYF.

This clone occurred once. The chain combines TRBV11-2 with TRBJ2-7; D gene unclear. This CDR3 has 10 residues. Trimming left V 5 bases short and J 5 bases short, with 4 bases between. Germline loops: CDR1 SGHAT, CDR2 FQNNGV. CDR3 sequence reads: CASSGNEQYF. The DNA for the CDR3 is TGTGCCAGCAGCGGCAACGAGCAGTACTTC.

This chain joins TRBV9 and TRBJ1-2, with D tentatively TRBD1 (6 bases). Germline CDR1 reads SGDLS; CDR2 reads YYNGEE. The CDR3 is made up of 15 amino acids. The V end lost 3 bases, the J end lost 8 bases, and 20 bases lay between the germline ends. In DNA form, the CDR3 reads TGTGCCAGCAGCGCCACCGACAGGTTTGCAGGCGGCTACACCTTC. Protein sequence: CASSATDRFAGGYTF.

The genes are TRBV5-5 and TRBJ1-1; tentative D call: TRBD1 (6 bases). V gave up 0 bases and J gave up 2 bases, with 11 bases separating them. The germline V gene encodes CDR1 SGHKS and CDR2 YYEKEE (reference sequence). The length of the CDR3 is 15 residues. The CDR3 DNA follows: TGTGCCAGCAGCTTGGCTGGACAGAAAAACACTGAAGCTTTCTTT. Amino acid sequence: CASSLAGQKNTEAFF.

As concerns this clone: The sample contains more than one DNA sequence encoding this CDR3. The chain couples TRBV6-5 to TRBJ2-7, with D perhaps matching TRBD1 (5 bases). The ends were cut back, 0 bases at V and 2 bases at J, with 11 bases in the middle. The CDR3 consists of 15 residues. Germline values: CDR1 MNHEY, CDR2 SVGAGI. The CDR3 coding sequence is TGTGCCAGCAGTTACTCCCTCGACAGTGCCTACGAGCAGTACTTC. Its protein product is CASSYSLDSAYEQYF.